The 24 T cell receptor beta chains below come from one sample, sequenced in a study of radiation and T cells in renal cell carcinoma (dated by TCRdb to the early 2020s). Explained via the paper, the time point label denotes: blood 2 weeks post-SBRT. In light of the paper, this sample's treatment or condition label describes: 15 Gy SBRT to primary tumor, nephrectomy 4 weeks later. Library construction relied on the immunoSEQ multiplex PCR assay. TCRdb obtained this table from immuneACCESS and retained in-frame rearrangements with V and J assigned. These tables miss some clones; where compared with another copy, unresolved V genes account for less than half of the shortfall, and the remainder is unexplained. The sample profile shows some 70,000 clones; roughly 82% of them were found once. Approximately 6.4% of the sample is held by the ten biggest clonotypes. This specimen consisted of blood, obtained from a patient whose treatment included radiotherapy and nephrectomy. These receptors were taken from a man aged 55 to 70 with renal cell carcinoma.

CDR3 region: CASSLQTSGYNEQFF. DNA for the CDR3: TGTGCCAGCAGCTTGCAAACTAGCGGATACAATGAGCAGTTCTTC. The chain couples TRBV5-5 to TRBJ2-1; TRBD2 matches at 8 bases. From germline, CDR1 is SGHKS and CDR2 YYEKEE (reference sequence). The V segment lost 1 base and the J segment 4 bases; nucleotides outside the gene matches: 4. The CDR3 is 15 residues long.

J is TRBJ2-3 and V is TRBV5-1; D is unclear. Germline V CDR1 and CDR2: SGHRS, YFSETQ. The CDR3 is 15 residues long. V lost 0 bases to trimming and J lost 0 bases, with 8 bases between them. The CDR3 spells CASSLDGQSTDTQYF. Written as DNA, the CDR3 is TGCGCCAGCAGCTTGGATGGGCAGAGCACAGATACGCAGTATTTT. The variable domain in full, completed from reference TRBV5-1 and TRBJ2-3, reads KAGVTQTPRYLIKTRGQQVTLSCSPISGHRSVSWYQQTPGQGLQFLFEYFSETQRNKGNFPGRFSGRQFSNSRSEMNVSTLELGDSALYLCASSLDGQSTDTQYFGPGTRLTVL.

This sequence joins TRBV27 and TRBJ2-1; 12 positions match TRBD2. With V trimmed by 4 bases and J by 9 bases, 7 bases remained unmatched. CDR3 size: 15 residues. The germline CDR1 and CDR2 sequences are MNHEY and SMNVEV (reference sequence). This CDR3 reads CASSSSTSGSGEQFF. The CDR3, as DNA: TGTGCCAGCAGTTCCTCGACTAGCGGGAGTGGTGAGCAGTTCTTC.

The V gene is TRBV13, the J gene TRBJ2-1; TRBD1 might be the D (5 bases). Germline V gene lookup returns CDR1 PRHDT and CDR2 FYEKMQ (reference sequence). This CDR3 has 14 residues. V was clipped by 4 bases and J by 5 bases, with 12 bases between them. DNA of the CDR3: TGTGCCAGCAGCTCGTTGACAGAGGACAATGAGCAGTTCTTC. Amino acid sequence: CASSSLTEDNEQFF.

The chain joins TRBV5-6 to TRBJ2-5; a weak D match, TRBD2 (6 bases). The CDR3 extends over 18 amino acids. The ends were cut back, 4 bases at V and 5 bases at J, with 27 bases in the middle. Per the germline V gene, CDR1 is SGHDT and CDR2 is YYEEEE. The CDR3 coding sequence is TGTGCCAGCAGCCTTACTTCAGCGGGCCAACGCGGATGGGAGACCCAGTACTTC. Amino acid sequence: CASSLTSAGQRGWETQYF. The variable domain in full, completed from reference TRBV5-6 and TRBJ2-5, reads DAGVTQSPTHLIKTRGQQVTLRCSPKSGHDTVSWYQQALGQGPQFIFQYYEEEERQRGNFPDRFSGHQFPNYSSELNVNALLLGDSALYLCASSLTSAGQRGWETQYFGPGTRLLVL.

V gene TRBV11-2 combines with J gene TRBJ2-7; D tentatively reads TRBD1 or TRBD2 (5 bases each). Germline V gene data show CDR1 as SGHAT and CDR2 as FQNNGV. CDR3 size: 13 residues. The V end was cut by 3 bases, the J end by 4 bases, with 10 bases between. CDR3 protein: CASSLGPEYEQYF. The CDR3 DNA reads as TGTGCCAGCAGCTTGGGACCCGAATACGAGCAGTACTTC.

The table lists this clone with a count of one. This sequence joins TRBV27 and TRBJ1-3, with TRBD1 matching 9 bases. The V gene's germline CDR1 is MNHEY and CDR2 SMNVEV (reference sequence). V shed 5 bases and J 5 bases; nucleotides not matched to a gene: 7. The CDR3 spans 15 residues. CDR3: CASSPLDRGRNTIYF. The CDR3 coding sequence is TGTGCCAGCAGTCCCCTGGACAGGGGAAGAAACACCATATATTTT.

This clone has more than one count but fewer than ten. The V call is TRBV9, the J call TRBJ1-1; 7 bases line up with TRBD1. The CDR3 sequence is 14 residues long. Germline lookup yields CDR1 SGDLS and CDR2 YYNGEE. J lost 4 bases, V lost 2 bases, and 5 bases had no gene match. CDR3 in amino acids: CASSVQGGSTEAFF. CDR3 DNA: TGTGCCAGCAGCGTCCAGGGGGGGAGCACTGAAGCTTTCTTT.

This chain connects TRBV4-1 to TRBJ2-7; D is perhaps TRBD1 or TRBD2 (5 bases each). Trimming stripped 4 bases from V and 4 bases from J, with 17 bases between. The CDR3 is 15 amino acids. CDR1 is MGHRA, CDR2 YSYEKL, per germline. CDR3 in DNA: TGCGCCAGCAGCCGCACCCATGGGGGTACGTACGAGCAGTACTTC. It encodes CASSRTHGGTYEQYF.

The chain is built from TRBV6-6 and TRBJ2-1, with TRBD1 as a possible D gene (6 bases). CDR1 is MNHNY, CDR2 SVGAGI, per germline (reference sequence). The CDR3 is 14 amino acids. The V gene lost 5 bases and the J gene lost 9 bases, with 17 bases spanning the gap. The CDR3 sequence: CASSRTGRIGEQFF. The CDR3 DNA sequence: TGTGCCAGCAGTCGCACAGGGCGAATTGGTGAGCAGTTCTTC.

This clone was detected only once. The chain is built from TRBV25-1 and TRBJ1-1; 7 bases line up with TRBD1. Germline trimming cut 2 bases from V and 4 bases from J; bases unmatched to any gene: 4. This CDR3 region has 14 residues. CDR1 is MGHDK and CDR2 is SYGVNS in the germline V gene. The CDR3 nucleotides are TGTGCCAGCAGTGAAACAGGGGTTCTCACTGAAGCTTTCTTT. Translated: CASSETGVLTEAFF.

This chain uses TRBV10-3 with TRBJ2-5, with 9 nucleotides matching TRBD1. V lost 0 bases, J lost 5 bases, and 4 bases stayed unmatched. This CDR3 region has 15 residues. CDR1 and CDR2 (germline): ENHRY, SYGVKD. This CDR3 is CAISESDRGYETQYF. The CDR3 nucleotides read TGTGCCATCAGTGAGTCGGACAGGGGATACGAGACCCAGTACTTC.

The V and J genes are TRBV6-1 and TRBJ2-5; D could derive from TRBD1 or TRBD2 (5 bases each). Germline V CDR1 and CDR2: MNHNS, SASEGT. The CDR3 spans 13 residues. V was trimmed by 6 bases and J by 2 bases, leaving 10 bases between them. The CDR3 nucleotides read TGTGCCAGCAGAGGGACGCCTCAAGAGACCCAGTACTTC. This encodes CASRGTPQETQYF.

The rearrangement joins TRBV7-2 to TRBJ2-7; possibly TRBD1 for D (7 bases). The CDR3 loop spans 15 amino acids. Germline values: CDR1 SGHTA, CDR2 FQGNSA. V lost 8 bases, J lost 3 bases, and 20 bases lay in between. This chain's CDR3 is CASSGGSINLYEQYF. The DNA for the CDR3 is TGTGCCAGCTCAGGGGGGTCTATTAACCTCTACGAGCAGTACTTC. The full variable domain, completed using reference TRBV7-2 and TRBJ2-7, is GAGVSQSPSNKVTEKGKDVELRCDPISGHTALYWYRQSLGQGLEFLIYFQGNSAPDKSGLPSDRFSAERTGGSVSTLTIQRTQQEDSAVYLCASSGGSINLYEQYFGPGTRLTVT.

CDR3 in DNA: TGTGCCAGCAGCTTAAAACCGGGAGGGCTCCACAATGAGCAGTTCTTC. Its translation is CASSLKPGGLHNEQFF. The chain links TRBV7-9 to TRBJ2-1, with 8 bases identical to TRBD2. Losses at the gene ends were 2 bases for V and 5 bases for J; bases not matched to a gene: 8. Germline V CDR1 and CDR2: SEHNR, FQNEAQ (reference sequence). CDR3 length: 16 amino acids.

J is TRBJ2-2 and V is TRBV9; D might be TRBD2 (7 bases). The CDR3 contains 16 residues. Germline lookup yields CDR1 SGDLS and CDR2 YYNGEE. V was clipped by 0 bases and J by 7 bases, with 16 bases between them. CDR3 protein: CASSVAHGGAGGELFF. CDR3 in DNA: TGTGCCAGCAGCGTAGCCCATGGGGGGGCAGGCGGGGAGCTGTTTTTT.

The rearrangement joins TRBV7-2 to TRBJ2-1; D perhaps matches TRBD2 (5 bases). The CDR3 is 15 residues long. V lost 5 bases and J 5 bases, leaving 16 bases between the germline ends. CDR1 SGHTA and CDR2 FQGNSA come from the germline V gene. The CDR3 DNA reads TGTGCCAGCAGCCGACGAACTAGGTCAAACAATGAGCAGTTCTTC. This gives the protein CASSRRTRSNNEQFF.

The genes are TRBV4-1 and TRBJ2-7; no clear D. Trimming took off 4 bases at V and 2 bases at J, with 9 bases between the two ends. This CDR3 comprises 13 residues. CDR1 MGHRA and CDR2 YSYEKL come from the germline V gene. Written as DNA, the CDR3 is TGCGCCAGCAGCCGGCAGACCACCTACGAGCAGTACTTC. Encoded protein: CASSRQTTYEQYF.

The chain employs TRBV5-5 and TRBJ2-1, with 11 bases that match TRBD2. Germline V lookup: CDR1 SGHKS, CDR2 YYEKEE (reference sequence). CDR3 length: 18 amino acids. V lost 0 bases and J lost 8; bases outside the gene matches: 13. The CDR3 bases are TGTGCCAGCAGCTTGGCCCGGCTAGCGGGAGGTTGGGGGGATGAGCAGTTCTTC. Amino acids: CASSLARLAGGWGDEQFF.

CDR3: CASSLFGAGGTTNTGELFF. CDR3 nucleotide sequence: TGTGCCAGCAGCTTATTCGGCGCGGGGGGGACCACGAACACCGGGGAGCTGTTTTTT. The chain recombines TRBV11-1 with TRBJ2-2; 9 bases agree with TRBD2. The CDR3 length is 19 residues. The germline V gene encodes CDR1 SGHAT and CDR2 FQDESV (reference sequence). V gave up 2 bases and J gave up 0 bases; unmatched junction bases: 10.

This clone came up once. V is TRBV5-4 and J is TRBJ2-7; TRBD2 aligns across 16 bases. The V gene end was trimmed by 4 bases and the J gene end by 6 bases; junction bases not matched to a gene: 4. CDR1 SGHNT and CDR2 YYREEE come from the germline V gene (reference sequence). The CDR3 runs to 15 residues. CDR3 DNA: TGTGCCAGCAGCCCGGGACTAGCGGGAGGGGTCGAGCAGTACTTC. Translated, it gives CASSPGLAGGVEQYF.

The V gene is TRBV6-6, the J gene TRBJ2-2; TRBD2 aligns across 11 bases. This CDR3 has 16 residues. The germline V gene has CDR1 MNHNY and CDR2 SVGAGI (reference sequence). Trimming at V came to 5 bases and at J to 4 bases, leaving 6 bases not matched to a gene. CDR3 in amino acids: CASSTPSGRPTGELFF. CDR3 sequence (DNA): TGTGCCAGCAGTACCCCTAGCGGGAGGCCCACCGGGGAGCTGTTTTTT.

The genes are TRBV18 and TRBJ1-3; a weak D match, TRBD1 (6 bases). Looked up from germline, CDR1 is KGHSH and CDR2 is LQKENI. Trimming shortened V by 5 bases and J by 0 bases, and 11 bases separated the two germline ends. The CDR3 totals 15 residues. The CDR3 region is CASSATGNSGNTIYF. The CDR3 DNA reads as TGTGCCAGCTCAGCAACAGGGAACTCTGGAAACACCATATATTTT.

This chain's CDR3 is CASEDTDTQYF. The CDR3 DNA follows: TGTGCTAGTGAGGACACAGATACGCAGTATTTT. This chain links TRBV12-5 with TRBJ2-3; D is undetermined. CDR3 size: 11 residues. Germline V gene data show CDR1 as LGHNT and CDR2 as FRNRAP. The V end lost 7 bases, the J end lost 2 bases, and 4 bases lay between the germline ends.